Ten or more counts support the clone carrying this T cell receptor (beta chain). This entry belongs to a study of metastatic and nonmetastatic thyroid tumors. Before thyroid surgery, none of the patients had received any treatment. This CDR3 spans 17 amino acids. Trimming pared 5 bases from V and 0 bases from J, leaving 17 bases between. Germline assignment: CDR1 LNHDA and CDR2 SQIVND (reference sequence). TCRdb reanalyzed the PCR reads via MiXCR. The sample carries roughly 23,000 clones, under 25% recorded once. This clonotype originated in a male donor with papillary thyroid cancer or a benign thyroid nodule (not recorded which). Some clones in this sample may be carry-over from other donors' samples. The specimen sequenced was blood. The chain carries TRBV19 and TRBJ2-1; D is undetermined. The CDR3 region is CASSPPSASSSYNEQFF. The DNA for the CDR3 is TGTGCCAGTAGTCCCCCATCGGCGTCGAGCTCCTACAATGAGCAGTTCTTC.